This TCR beta chain was recorded in a study of T cell responses to AZD1222 COVID-19 vaccine. Study-level findings and limits: At baseline, just a handful of AZD1222 recipients tested seropositive. It was only after the peak T cell response that any repertoires were sampled. Donors were largely white British and mainly female; clonal diversity was possibly underestimated. Increases in Spike-specific TCR breadth and depth were seen after two AZD1222 doses.

Sequencing used immunoSEQ multiplex PCR; TCRdb keeps in-frame clones, though not all of them. The sample gives 90,000 to 120,000 clones, roughly 90% of which show up once; around 8.6% is in the top ten. V lost 1 base to trimming and J lost 1 base, with 10 bases between them. The CDR3 covers 15 residues. CDR1 and CDR2 (germline): SGHTA, FQGNSA. A remark on this clone: What it recognizes is unknown.

The sequencing used peripheral blood, collected 28 days after the second AZD1222 dose. This chain uses TRBV7-2 with TRBJ1-1, with D hard to call. This clonotype was obtained from an adult who received the AZD1222 COVID-19 vaccine. The CDR3 nucleotides read TGTGCCAGCAGCTTAGTTTCCGGCGGGAACACTGAAGCTTTCTTT. As protein: CASSLVSGGNTEAFF. Using reference TRBV7-2 and TRBJ1-1 for the parts outside the CDR3, the full variable domain is GAGVSQSPSNKVTEKGKDVELRCDPISGHTALYWYRQSLGQGLEFLIYFQGNSAPDKSGLPSDRFSAERTGGSVSTLTIQRTQQEDSAVYLCASSLVSGGNTEAFFGQGTRLTVV.